The clone carrying this TCR beta chain was counted between two and nine times. Antigen: not known. The entry originates in a study of T cell repertoires in cytomegalovirus infection. Study background: Public TCR beta signatures were indicative of both CMV infection and a matching HLA type. General study findings and limits: There were HLA-C-restricted CMV-specific TCR beta clonotypes dominating the ex vivo response. Of the TCR beta families, the public ones yielded a cumulative frequency that identified carriers of CMV plus the relevant HLA.

Via MiXCR, TCRdb re-called the reads, giving one row per CDR3 protein. Seen here are approximately 250,000 distinct CDR3 sequences, approximately 13% observed once, and the top ten hold under 2%. CDR3 length: 15 residues. Trimming pared 0 bases from V and 7 bases from J, leaving 16 bases between. Germline V gene data show CDR1 as SGHDN and CDR2 as FVKESK. The genes are TRBV14 and TRBJ2-7; D remains unclear. Sequenced input: PBMCs. This clonotype was obtained from a human donor in good health (CMV status not recorded). Some clones in this sample may be carry-over from other donors' samples. As DNA, the CDR3 is TGTGCCAGCAGCCAAGACTTGGACCACCTGGGAGAGCAGTACTTC. Amino acids: CASSQDLDHLGEQYF. Using reference TRBV14 and TRBJ2-7 for the parts outside the CDR3, the full variable domain is EAGVTQFPSHSVIEKGQTVTLRCDPISGHDNLYWYRRVMGKEIKFLLHFVKESKQDESGMPNNRFLAERTGGTYSTLKVQPAELEDSGVYFCASSQDLDHLGEQYFGPGTRLTVT.